This TCR beta chain was found in a study of glioma-infiltrating T cells. Study-wide results and limits: Non-neoplastic patients had below-expected tissue-blood divergence, while all gliomas exceeded expectation. Very few CDR3 sequences were shared between tissue and blood.

With 5 bases removed from V and 2 bases from J, the gap between germline ends came to 18 bases. In germline, CDR1 is SQVTM, CDR2 ANQGSEA. The CDR3 is made up of 15 amino acids. The iRepertoire nested amplicon-rescue multiplex PCR amplified TCR alpha and beta CDR3s from RNA. Input was roughly 100-450 ng of tissue mRNA or PBMC total RNA. One entry per CDR3 protein results from TCRdb running MiXCR on the multiplex PCR reads. The profile covers about 130,000 distinct CDR3 sequences, with approximately 23% appearing a single time and over 12% taken by the ten largest. About this clonotype: Its antigen is unidentified.

This sequence joins TRBV29-1 and TRBJ1-1, with D possibly matching TRBD1 (6 bases). Material for sequencing was glioma tissue, nonneoplastic brain tissue, or PBMCs (not recorded which). The TCR sequence derives from a human donor with low-grade glioma or glioblastoma, undergoing nonglioma brain surgery, or in good health (not recorded which). The DNA for the CDR3 is TGCAGCGTTCGAGTTACAGGGTCGGGAAACACTGAAGCTTTCTTT. The encoded protein is CSVRVTGSGNTEAFF.